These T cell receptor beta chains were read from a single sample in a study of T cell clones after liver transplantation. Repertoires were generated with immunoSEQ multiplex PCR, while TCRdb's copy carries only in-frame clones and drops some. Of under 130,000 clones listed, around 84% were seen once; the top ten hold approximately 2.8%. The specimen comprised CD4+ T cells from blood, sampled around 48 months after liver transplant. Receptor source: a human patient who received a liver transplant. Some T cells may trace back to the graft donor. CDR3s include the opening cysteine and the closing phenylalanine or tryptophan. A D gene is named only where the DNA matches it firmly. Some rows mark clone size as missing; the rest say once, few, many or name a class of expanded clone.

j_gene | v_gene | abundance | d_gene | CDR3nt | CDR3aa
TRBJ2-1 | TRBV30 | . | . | TGTGCCTGGAGCGCTGACTCCTACAATGAGCAGTTCTTC | CAWSADSYNEQFF
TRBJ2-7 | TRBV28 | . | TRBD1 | TGTGCCAGCAGAACACTGACAGGGTCCTACGAGCAGTACTTC | CASRTLTGSYEQYF
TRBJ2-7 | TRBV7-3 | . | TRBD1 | TGTGCCAGCAGCTTAAGGGGACAGGGGGTACACGAGCAGTACTTC | CASSLRGQGVHEQYF
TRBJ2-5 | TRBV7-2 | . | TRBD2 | TGTGCCAGCAGGAGGACTAGCATCCAGCAAGAGACCCAGTACTTC | CASRRTSIQQETQYF
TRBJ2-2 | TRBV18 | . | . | TGTGCCAGCTCACCAAGGGGGACTCGCACCGGGGAGCTGTTTTTT | CASSPRGTRTGELFF
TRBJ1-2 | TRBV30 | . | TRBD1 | TGTGCCTGGAGTGCCCGACAGGGGGGTAACTATGGCTACACCTTC | CAWSARQGGNYGYTF
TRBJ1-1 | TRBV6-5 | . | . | TGTGCCAGCAGTTACTCCAGCAGGGCGGTCGGAGCTTTCTTT | CASSYSSRAVGAFF
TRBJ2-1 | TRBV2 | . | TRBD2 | TGTGCCAGCAGTGAAGGGCCCGGGGGGGCGGGCAATGAGCAGTTCTTC | CASSEGPGGAGNEQFF
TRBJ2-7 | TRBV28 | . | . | TGTGCCAGCAACCCGGGTAGTCAGCGCTACGAGCAGTACTTC | CASNPGSQRYEQYF
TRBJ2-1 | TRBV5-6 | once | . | TGTGCCAGCAGCCAAACAAGTGGCTCCTACAATGAGCAGTTCTTC | CASSQTSGSYNEQFF
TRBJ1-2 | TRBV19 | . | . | TGTGCCAGTACTACAGAAACCTATGGCTACACCTTC | CASTTETYGYTF
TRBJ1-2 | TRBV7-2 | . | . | TGTGCCAGCAGCTTAAGTCTCTTGGCCTATGGCTACACCTTC | CASSLSLLAYGYTF
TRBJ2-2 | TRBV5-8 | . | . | TGTGCCAGCAGGAGGGGAACCGGGGAGCTGTTTTTT | CASRRGTGELFF
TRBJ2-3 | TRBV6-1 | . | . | TGTGCCAGCAGCGCGGGGGCAGGGAGCACAGATACGCAGTATTTT | CASSAGAGSTDTQYF
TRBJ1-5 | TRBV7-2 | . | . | TGTGCCAGCAGCTTAGTAGGGCGTTATAGCAATCAGCCCCAGCATTTT | CASSLVGRYSNQPQHF
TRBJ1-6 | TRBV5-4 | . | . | TGTGCCAGCAGCTTGGGGGCAGGCAATTCACCCCTCCACTTT | CASSLGAGNSPLHF
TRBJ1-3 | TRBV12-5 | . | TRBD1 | TGTGCTAGTGGTAACAGGGGCGGAAGGGCGAACACCATATATTTT | CASGNRGGRANTIYF
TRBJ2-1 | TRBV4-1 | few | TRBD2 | TGCGCCAGCAGCTCCGGACTAGCGGGATACTACAATGAGCAGTTCTTC | CASSSGLAGYYNEQFF
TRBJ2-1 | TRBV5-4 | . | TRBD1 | TGTGCCAGCAGCTCTACAGGGGGCTCCTACAATGAGCAGTTCTTC | CASSSTGGSYNEQFF
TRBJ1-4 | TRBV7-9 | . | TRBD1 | TGTGCCAGCAGCTTGGGACAGGGGAATGAAAAACTGTTTTTT | CASSLGQGNEKLFF
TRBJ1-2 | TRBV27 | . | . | TGTGCCAGCAGTTTCTCGCCAGGGAGAGGGGGCTACACCTTC | CASSFSPGRGGYTF
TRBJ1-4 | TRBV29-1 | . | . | TGCAGCGCCGGTAATGAAAAACTGTTTTTT | CSAGNEKLFF
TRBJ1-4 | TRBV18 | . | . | TGTGCCAGCTCACCAGCACAGGACTACGAAAAACTGTTTTTT | CASSPAQDYEKLFF
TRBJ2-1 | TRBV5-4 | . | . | TGTGCCAGCAGCTTGGCCCAAGGGGCGAGGAATGAGCAGTTCTTC | CASSLAQGARNEQFF
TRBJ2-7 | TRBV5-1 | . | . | TGCGCCAGCAGTTACTCCGGGGACAACTCCTACGAGCAGTACTTC | CASSYSGDNSYEQYF
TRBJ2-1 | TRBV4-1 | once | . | TGCGCCAGCAGCCTACCTAGGGGTGAGCAGTTCTTC | CASSLPRGEQFF
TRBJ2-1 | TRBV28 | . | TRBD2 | TGTGCCAGCAACCTTGGGAGTAGCGGGAGGTGGGCAGGCTATGAGCAGTTCTTC | CASNLGSSGRWAGYEQFF
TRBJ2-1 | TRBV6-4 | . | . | TGTGCCAGCAGTGCTAGTAGCGCGGGCTACAATGAGCAGTTCTTC | CASSASSAGYNEQFF
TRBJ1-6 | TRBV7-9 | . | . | TGTGCCAGCAGGCCCGTGGGTAGCTCCTATAATTCACCCCTCCACTTT | CASRPVGSSYNSPLHF
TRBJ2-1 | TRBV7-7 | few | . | TGTGCCAGCAGCCCTCAGGGGGGACCCTACAATGAGCAGTTCTTC | CASSPQGGPYNEQFF
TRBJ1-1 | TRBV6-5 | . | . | TGTGCCAGCAGCAAAAGAACTGAAGCTTTCTTT | CASSKRTEAFF
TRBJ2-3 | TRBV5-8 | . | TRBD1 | TGTGCCAGCACCCTAGACAGGGGATATGGCACAGATACGCAGTATTTT | CASTLDRGYGTDTQYF
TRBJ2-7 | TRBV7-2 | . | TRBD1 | TGTGCCAGCAGCTTAGGCGTCAGGGGGGAGCAGTACTTC | CASSLGVRGEQYF
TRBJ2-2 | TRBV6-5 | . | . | TGTGCCAGCAGTTACTCCGCAGGGAAAAACACCGGGGAGCTGTTTTTT | CASSYSAGKNTGELFF
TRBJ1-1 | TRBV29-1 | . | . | TGCAGCGTTGAAGGGCAGGGGCTGGGCACTGAAGCTTTCTTT | CSVEGQGLGTEAFF
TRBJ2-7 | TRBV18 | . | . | TGTGCCAGCTCACGGCAATCCTACGAGCAGTACTTC | CASSRQSYEQYF
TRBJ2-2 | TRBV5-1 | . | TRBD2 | TGCGCCAGCAGCTTAATGTCTAGCGGAGCGAACACCGGGGAGCTGTTTTTT | CASSLMSSGANTGELFF
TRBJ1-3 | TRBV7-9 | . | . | TGTGCCAGCAGCTTAGCCGGCCCAGGTACTGGAAACACCATATATTTT | CASSLAGPGTGNTIYF
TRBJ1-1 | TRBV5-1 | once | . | TGCGCCAGCAGCCCACGGACTGGAAAGGACACTGAAGCTTTCTTT | CASSPRTGKDTEAFF
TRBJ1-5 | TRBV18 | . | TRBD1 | TGTGCCAGCTCAGCCCGACAGGGGCGAGGCCAGCCCCAGCATTTT | CASSARQGRGQPQHF
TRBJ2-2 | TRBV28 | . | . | TGTGCCAGCAGTTTCCACCCTACCGGGGAGCTGTTTTTT | CASSFHPTGELFF
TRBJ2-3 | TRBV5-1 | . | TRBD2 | TGCGCCAGCAGCCAGGGGACTAGCGGGTACACAGATACGCAGTATTTT | CASSQGTSGYTDTQYF
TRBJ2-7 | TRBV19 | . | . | TGTGCCAGTAGTACCTGGACGGATTCGGAGGCCCCCTACGAGCAGTACTTC | CASSTWTDSEAPYEQYF
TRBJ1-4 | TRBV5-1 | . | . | TGCGCCAGCAGCTTGGTACCGGCGGATAATGAAAAACTGTTTTTT | CASSLVPADNEKLFF
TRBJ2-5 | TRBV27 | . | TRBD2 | TGTGCCAGTAGCGGGAGCGGGCGAAGGACCCAGTACTTC | CASSGSGRRTQYF
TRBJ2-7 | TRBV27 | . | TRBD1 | TGTGCCAGCAGTTGGGGACAGGGGGCGGGAGAGCAGTACTTC | CASSWGQGAGEQYF
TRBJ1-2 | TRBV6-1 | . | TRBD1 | TGTGCCAGCAGTGGACAGGGGCGGTATGGCTACACCTTC | CASSGQGRYGYTF
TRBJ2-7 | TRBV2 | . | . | TGTGCCAGCAGTGCCCCGGGGTTCTACGAGCAGTACTTC | CASSAPGFYEQYF
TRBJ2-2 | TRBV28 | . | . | TGTGCCACTAAGTCAAGGCAGGGAAACACCGGGGAGCTGTTTTTT | CATKSRQGNTGELFF
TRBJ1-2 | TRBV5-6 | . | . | TGTGCCAGCAGCCTCGGACACAGTTATGGCTACACCTTC | CASSLGHSYGYTF
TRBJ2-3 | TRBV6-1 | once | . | TGTGCCAGCAGTGAAGGGGGGGCGAGAGATACGCAGTATTTT | CASSEGGARDTQYF
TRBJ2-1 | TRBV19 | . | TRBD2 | TGTGCCACCCGAGCGGCGGGGGTTGAGCAGTTCTTC | CATRAAGVEQFF
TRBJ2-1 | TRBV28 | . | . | TGTGCCAGCAGTTTGAGAATCGGTGAGCAGTTCTTC | CASSLRIGEQFF
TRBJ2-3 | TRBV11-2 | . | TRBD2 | TGTGCCAGCAGCTCTATAGCGGGAAAATTCAAGGGGACAGATACGCAGTATTTT | CASSSIAGKFKGTDTQYF
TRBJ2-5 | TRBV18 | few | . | TGTGCCAGCTCACCACCCAGGCCCCAAGAGACCCAGTACTTC | CASSPPRPQETQYF
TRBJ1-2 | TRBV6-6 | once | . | TGTGCCAGCCGAAGGACGGACAGCTATGGCTACACCTTC | CASRRTDSYGYTF
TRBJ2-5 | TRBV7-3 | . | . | TGTGCCAGCAGCACTAGGGGCGGAGAGACCCAGTACTTC | CASSTRGGETQYF
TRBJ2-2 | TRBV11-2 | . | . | TGTGCCAGCACCTCACAGACGAACACCGGGGAGCTGTTTTTT | CASTSQTNTGELFF
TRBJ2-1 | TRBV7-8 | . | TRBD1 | TGTGCCAGCAGCCCAACGCCAAACAGGGGAATAGGATACAATGAGCAGTTCTTC | CASSPTPNRGIGYNEQFF
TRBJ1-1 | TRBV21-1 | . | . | TGTGCCAGCAGCAAAGAGGCGGGGACGGGTGAAGCTTTCTTT | CASSKEAGTGEAFF